This TCR beta chain was sequenced during a study of T-cell reconstitution after alpha-beta-depleted transplantation in children (dated by TCRdb to 2016 to 2017). In the study overall: T-cell immune reconstitution after TCRalphabeta/CD19-depleted allogeneic hematopoietic cell transplantation in children was quantitatively tracked in the study by means of TCR repertoire profiling.

A word on this clonotype: The antigen it binds to is not known. Base qualities were left out, and no much larger clone turns up one base away.

V lost 7 bases and J lost 3 bases, and the count of bases not matched to a germline gene is 6. Its CDR3 holds 15 amino acids, cysteine through phenylalanine. Left in the record is the CDR3 DNA by itself, 45 bases read in frame from the first base. The library was produced with PCR. The sequencer listed for this sample is Illumina HiSeq 2500. To normalize quantification of the TCRbeta repertoire, the TCR libraries were built with molecular barcoding that relied on unique molecular identifiers. TCRdb reran the public reads through fastp at Q25 and MiXCR, keeping productive beta chains. A single entry per CDR3 protein holds the most common genes and DNA from its merged rows. The sample table records some 200,000 distinct CDR3 sequences; approximately 9.7% of these occur just once. The ten largest account for approximately 4.7% of the sample.

The sequences come from PBMCs from the stem cell graft donor, collected from the stem cell graft. The source is a human donor who donated a stem cell graft to a child with SCID. The chain employs TRBV12-3 or TRBV12-4 and TRBJ2-2, with 9 middle bases fitting TRBD1. The bases read TGTGCCAGCACCAGGACAGGGGTCGACACCGGGGAGCTGTTTTTT. Its protein product is CASTRTGVDTGELFF.